The 9 T cell receptor beta chains below come from one sample, sequenced in a study of T cells in Graves' hyperthyroidism and ophthalmopathy. Authors of the study amplified TCR beta CDR3 regions from RNA transcripts. An initial round of RT-PCR targeting the TCR CDR3 relied on the HTBI primer set. TCRdb used MiXCR to reprocess the multiplex PCR reads, holding one entry per CDR3 protein. The table lists 610,000 or so distinct CDR3 sequences, under 60% of them singletons. Sequences were obtained from peripheral blood or thyroid tissue (not recorded which). All receptors derive from a young woman with Graves' hyperthyroidism.

This clonotype was seen repeatedly, ten times or more. The V gene is TRBV5-1, the J gene TRBJ1-4; D is ambiguous. The V gene lost 2 bases and the J gene lost 8 bases, with 7 bases spanning the gap. The CDR3 contains 12 residues. In germline, CDR1 is SGHRS, CDR2 YFSETQ. The CDR3: CASSFLGEKLFF. The CDR3 DNA reads TGCGCCAGCAGCTTCCTAGGGGAAAAACTGTTTTTT.

DNA of the CDR3: TGTGCCAGCAGCGTAGCGCCATCCGGGAGGTATGGCTACACCTTC. As protein: CASSVAPSGRYGYTF. This chain links TRBV9 with TRBJ1-2; D ambiguous. V was pared by 0 bases and J by 5 bases, with 14 bases between. Per the germline V gene, CDR1 is SGDLS and CDR2 is YYNGEE. The CDR3 consists of 15 residues.

The chain joins TRBV4-3 to TRBJ2-2, with TRBD1 matching over 9 bases. The V gene end was trimmed by 1 base and the J gene end by 6 bases; junction bases not matched to a gene: 3. The CDR3 has 15 residues. Germline V gives CDR1 LGHNA, CDR2 YSLEER. The CDR3 loop reads CASSQGTGDSGELFF. The CDR3 DNA is TGCGCCAGCAGCCAAGGGACAGGGGATTCCGGGGAGCTGTTTTTT.

This clonotype has a single count. The chain has TRBV10-3 and TRBJ1-3; D gene unclear. V gave up 11 bases and J gave up 7 bases, with 12 bases separating them. CDR1 and CDR2 from the germline V gene are ENHRY and SYGVKD. The CDR3 totals 11 residues. The CDR3 loop is CASHGSNTIYF. Here the CDR3 DNA reads TGTGCCTCACATGGGTCGAACACCATATATTTT.

In this sample, this clonotype turned up many times. The J gene is TRBJ1-1, the V gene TRBV6-8; unclear D gene. The V gene's germline CDR1 is MNHGY and CDR2 SAAAGT. Trimming took 2 bases from V and 6 from J, leaving 4 bases between them. This CDR3 is 11 amino acids long. CDR3 residues: CASSYPAEAFF. The DNA for the CDR3 is TGTGCCAGCAGTTACCCGGCTGAAGCTTTCTTT.

Comment on this clonotype: Being one base from a much bigger clone, this may be a read error. The V and J genes are TRBV6-1 and TRBJ1-2; tentatively, D is TRBD1 (6 bases). V lost 7 bases and J 5 bases, leaving 17 bases between the germline ends. Looked up from germline, CDR1 is MNHNS and CDR2 is SASEGT. This CDR3 contains 14 residues. CDR3 in amino acids: CASTQDRITYGYTF. The CDR3 coding sequence is TGTGCCAGCACCCAAGACAGGATAACTTATGGCTACACCTTC.

This chain links TRBV4-1 with TRBJ2-3; D unclear. Per the germline V gene, CDR1 is MGHRA and CDR2 is YSYEKL. V was clipped by 1 base and J by 4 bases, with 9 bases between them. The CDR3 is made up of 14 amino acids. CDR3 sequence reads: CASSQVGGADTQYF. CDR3 nucleotides: TGCGCCAGCAGCCAAGTCGGCGGTGCAGATACGCAGTATTTT.

This clonotype came up a few times. V usage is TRBV12-3 or TRBV12-4 and J usage is TRBJ2-2; 7 bases are shared with TRBD2. The V segment lost 4 bases and the J segment 4 bases; nucleotides outside the gene matches: 12. The CDR3 extends over 17 amino acids. The CDR3, as DNA: TGTGCCAGCAGTTCAACAACCGGGACTACCTTCACCGGGGAGCTGTTTTTT. It encodes CASSSTTGTTFTGELFF.

This clonotype was picked up many times. The chain combines TRBV27 with TRBJ2-5, with 8 bases matching TRBD2. CDR1 and CDR2 from the germline V gene are MNHEY and SMNVEV (reference sequence). With V trimmed by 3 bases and J by 4 bases, 4 bases remained unmatched. CDR3 length: 14 residues. CDR3 sequence reads: CASSFIAGGETQYF. In DNA form, the CDR3 reads TGTGCCAGCAGTTTCATCGCGGGAGGAGAGACCCAGTACTTC.